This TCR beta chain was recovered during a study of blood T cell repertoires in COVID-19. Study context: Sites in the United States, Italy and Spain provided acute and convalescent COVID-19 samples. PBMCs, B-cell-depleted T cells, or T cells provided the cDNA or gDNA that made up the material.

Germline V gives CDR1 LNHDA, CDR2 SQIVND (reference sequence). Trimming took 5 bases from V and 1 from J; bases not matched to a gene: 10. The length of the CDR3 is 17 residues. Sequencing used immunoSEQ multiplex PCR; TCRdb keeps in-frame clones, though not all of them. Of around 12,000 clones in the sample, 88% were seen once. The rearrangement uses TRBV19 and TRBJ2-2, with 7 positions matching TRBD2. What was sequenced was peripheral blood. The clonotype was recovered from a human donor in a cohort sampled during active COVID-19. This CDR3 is CASSVRLAGGNTGELFF. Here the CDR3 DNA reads TGTGCCAGTAGTGTTAGACTAGCCGGGGGGAACACCGGGGAGCTGTTTTTT. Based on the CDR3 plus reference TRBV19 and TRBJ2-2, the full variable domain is DGGITQSPKYLFRKEGQNVTLSCEQNLNHDAMYWYRQDPGQGLRLIYYSQIVNDFQKGDIAEGYSVSREKKESFPLTVTSAQKNPTAFYLCASSVRLAGGNTGELFFGEGSRLTVL.